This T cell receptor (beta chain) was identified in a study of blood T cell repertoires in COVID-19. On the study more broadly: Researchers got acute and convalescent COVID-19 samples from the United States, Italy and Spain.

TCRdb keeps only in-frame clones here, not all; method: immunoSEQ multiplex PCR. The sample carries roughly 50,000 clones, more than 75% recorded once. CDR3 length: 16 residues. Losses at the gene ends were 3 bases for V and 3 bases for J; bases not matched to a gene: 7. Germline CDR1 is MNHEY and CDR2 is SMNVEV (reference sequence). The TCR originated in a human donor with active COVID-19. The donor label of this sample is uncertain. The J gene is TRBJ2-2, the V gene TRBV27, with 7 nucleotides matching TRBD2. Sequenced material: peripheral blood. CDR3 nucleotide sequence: TGTGCCAGCAGTTTTCCCCCAGGGAGGGACACCGGGGAGCTGTTTTTT. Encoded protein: CASSFPPGRDTGELFF.